One T cell receptor (beta chain) is described in this entry. No antigen is known for it. The record originates from a study of vaccination and CD4 T cells after COVID-19. About the study: Control cultures received a CEFX pool, an HIV-1 Nef pool, or no peptide.

Treatment in this sample: 10-day PBMC culture with coronavirus spike peptide pools or control peptides (ViraFEST assay). V was trimmed by 0 bases and J by 0 bases, leaving 6 bases between them. Germline V gene data show CDR1 as SGHNT and CDR2 as YYREEE (reference sequence). This CDR3 is built from 14 residues. Researchers used the Oncomine TCR Beta short-read assay to sequence DNA from cultured CD4+ T cells. A single record per CDR3 protein comes from TCRdb applying MiXCR to the PCR reads. This table holds some 10,000 distinct CDR3 sequences, around 59% found once. The chain combines TRBV5-4 with TRBJ1-2; unclear D gene. The receptor was isolated from a human donor who had recovered from COVID-19. Sequencing input: CD4+ T cells from blood, cultured in vitro. The CDR3 reads CASSLDRANYGYTF. The CDR3 DNA is TGTGCCAGCAGCTTGGACAGAGCTAACTATGGCTACACCTTC.